The T cell receptor (beta chain) under discussion was sequenced for a study of long-term antiretroviral therapy in people with HIV. About the research overall: The oldest specimens predate the 2015 immediate-ART recommendation by about a decade. Notes on the study in general: From the mid-2000s to the late 2010s, blood was obtained, possibly while participants received older ART regimens. Clones that had undergone expansion before ART dominated the repertoire at all time points.

Version v3.0 of the immunoSEQ assay was performed at survey level. Only in-frame clones appear in the TCRdb table, and some are missing; sequencing was by immunoSEQ multiplex PCR. Of roughly 17,000 clones in the sample, approximately 95% are singletons; the top ten hold 1.4%. The CDR3 is 14 residues long. Germline loops: CDR1 SGHRS, CDR2 YFSETQ. V lost 2 bases to trimming and J lost 0 bases, with 7 bases between them. The study drew at least one pre-ART and at least two post-ART PBMC samples from every donor. As for this clone: Its antigen is undetermined.

The receptor comes from a young man with HIV. The V call is TRBV5-1, the J call TRBJ2-3; possible D gene TRBD1, 6 bases. The sample in question was unsorted PBMCs, obtained less than 12 years after starting antiretroviral therapy. The CDR3 bases are TGCGCCAGCAGCTTCGGACAGAGCACAGATACGCAGTATTTT. It translates to CASSFGQSTDTQYF.